These 30 T cell receptor beta chains were all obtained from the same sample, sequenced in a study of siplizumab effects on memory and regulatory T cells. The assay was immunoSEQ multiplex PCR, and TCRdb's table has in-frame clones only and misses some. The sample holds about 100,000 clones; about 94% are singletons and the top ten take approximately 1.4%. The source material was non-Treg CD4+ T cells sorted from blood. Receptors were obtained from a human donor in good health.

The V and J genes are TRBV7-8 and TRBJ2-7, with D possibly being TRBD1 (6 bases). The CDR3 extends over 13 amino acids. Germline CDR1 SGHVS, CDR2 FQNEAQ. V lost 5 bases and J lost 3, with 11 bases in between. The DNA for the CDR3 is TGTGCCAGCAGCCCAGGACAGAACTACGAGCAGTACTTC. Protein sequence: CASSPGQNYEQYF.

The genes are TRBV19 and TRBJ2-1; D gene uncertain. Germline V lookup: CDR1 LNHDA, CDR2 SQIVND (reference sequence). The CDR3 consists of 11 residues. The V gene lost 6 bases and the J gene lost 7 bases, with 7 bases spanning the gap. The CDR3 bases are TGTGCCAGTAGGCTCGAGAATGAGCAGTTCTTC. This sequence encodes CASRLENEQFF.

The chain employs TRBV4-1 and TRBJ2-1; D tentatively fits TRBD1 or TRBD2 (5 bases each). The germline V gene encodes CDR1 MGHRA and CDR2 YSYEKL. The CDR3 spans 15 residues. The V gene lost 1 base and the J gene lost 2 bases, with 9 bases spanning the gap. This chain's CDR3 is CASSQVGTAYNEQFF. The CDR3, as DNA: TGCGCCAGCAGCCAAGTTGGGACGGCCTACAATGAGCAGTTCTTC.

The gene calls are TRBV29-1 and TRBJ2-7; tentatively, D is TRBD1 or TRBD2 (7 bases each). This CDR3 is 16 amino acids long. Looked up from germline, CDR1 is SQVTM and CDR2 is ANQGSEA. The V gene lost 4 bases and the J gene lost 0 bases, with 19 bases spanning the gap. In DNA form, the CDR3 reads TGCAGCGTTGGGGGTGGCAGGGGGAGGGGCTCCTACGAGCAGTACTTC. Its protein product is CSVGGGRGRGSYEQYF.

The V and J genes are TRBV10-3 and TRBJ1-2; D gene uncertain. The CDR3 spans 13 residues. Germline loops: CDR1 ENHRY, CDR2 SYGVKD. V dropped 1 base and J dropped 4 bases, with 7 bases sitting between them. As DNA, the CDR3 is TGTGCCATCAGTGAGTTGGAGATCTATGGCTACACCTTC. Residues: CAISELEIYGYTF.

V usage is TRBV28 and J usage is TRBJ1-6; D unclear. The CDR3 consists of 14 residues. V shed 6 bases and J shed 4 bases, with 10 bases lying between them. Per germline, CDR1 MDHEN and CDR2 SYDVKM. The CDR3 DNA reads as TGTGCCAGCAGCCTGTCCAGGTATAATTCACCCCTCCACTTT. This codes for CASSLSRYNSPLHF. The entire variable domain, with the rest obtained from reference TRBV28 and TRBJ1-6, is as follows: DVKVTQSSRYLVKRTGEKVFLECVQDMDHENMFWYRQDPGLGLRLIYFSYDVKMKEKGDIPEGYSVSREKKERFSLILESASTNQTSMYLCASSLSRYNSPLHFGNGTRLTVT.

This clone was recorded only once. The gene calls are TRBV5-1 and TRBJ2-7; TRBD2 agrees at 11 bases. This CDR3 contains 13 residues. Germline V gene lookup returns CDR1 SGHRS and CDR2 YFSETQ. Trimming removed 5 bases from V and 5 bases from J; junction bases left unmatched: 3. CDR3 nucleotides: TGCGCCAGCAGACTAGCGGGAGTAAACGAGCAGTACTTC. This sequence encodes CASRLAGVNEQYF. Filled out from reference TRBV5-1 and TRBJ2-7, the complete variable domain reads KAGVTQTPRYLIKTRGQQVTLSCSPISGHRSVSWYQQTPGQGLQFLFEYFSETQRNKGNFPGRFSGRQFSNSRSEMNVSTLELGDSALYLCASRLAGVNEQYFGPGTRLTVT.

The chain's CDR3 is CSALTQNTEAFF. As DNA, the CDR3 is TGCAGCGCCCTGACACAGAACACTGAAGCTTTCTTT. The gene calls are TRBV29-1 and TRBJ1-1; D unresolved. The CDR3 has 12 residues. Germline CDR1 and CDR2: SQVTM and ANQGSEA. V shed 7 bases and J shed 1 base, with 10 bases lying between them.

This chain joins TRBV7-9 and TRBJ2-5; 8 nucleotides align to TRBD1. CDR1 is SEHNR and CDR2 is FQNEAQ in the germline V gene (reference sequence). The V gene end was trimmed by 5 bases and the J gene end by 5 bases; junction bases not matched to a gene: 10. The CDR3 spans 15 residues. The CDR3 loop reads CASSLGTGLGETQYF. CDR3 coding DNA: TGTGCCAGCAGCCTAGGGACAGGCCTGGGGGAGACCCAGTACTTC.

The chain couples TRBV6-8 to TRBJ2-5; D is unclear. The end of the DNA fits TRBJ2-7 better, so the J call may be wrong. Per the germline V gene, CDR1 is MNHGY and CDR2 is SAAAGT. The CDR3 is 14 amino acids. The CDR3 here is CASIPPENSYEQYF. Here the CDR3 DNA reads TGTGCCAGCATCCCACCGGAGAACTCCTACGAGCAGTACTTC.

This sequence joins TRBV9 and TRBJ2-1; 11 bases fit TRBD2. This CDR3 region has 15 residues. J was trimmed by 9 bases and V by 0 bases; bases with no gene match: 5. Germline lookup yields CDR1 SGDLS and CDR2 YYNGEE. The CDR3 coding sequence is TGTGCCAGCAGCGTAGAACTAGCGGGAGTGGTTGAGCAGTTCTTC. Its translation: CASSVELAGVVEQFF.

The V gene is TRBV5-6, the J gene TRBJ2-1; 9 nucleotides line up with TRBD2. The V segment lost 0 bases and the J segment 9 bases; nucleotides outside the gene matches: 7. CDR3 length: 15 amino acids. Germline CDR1 is SGHDT and CDR2 is YYEEEE. The CDR3 loop reads CASSLVLAGNTEQFF. The CDR3 DNA sequence: TGTGCCAGCAGCTTGGTCCTAGCGGGAAATACTGAGCAGTTCTTC.

The chain uses TRBV29-1 and TRBJ2-3; 13 bases map to TRBD2. This CDR3 is 13 amino acids long. CDR1 is SQVTM, CDR2 ANQGSEA, per germline. The ends lost 6 bases at V and 3 bases at J; junction bases unmatched: 0. For the CDR3, the DNA is TGCAGCGTGGGACTAGCGGGAACAGATACGCAGTATTTT. Amino acid sequence: CSVGLAGTDTQYF.

This clone was seen a single time. CDR3 protein: CASIPPPPQGPNTEAFF. Written as DNA, the CDR3 is TGTGCCAGCATTCCCCCACCCCCCCAAGGACCGAACACTGAAGCTTTCTTT. The genes are TRBV28 and TRBJ1-1, with unresolved D. Per germline, CDR1 MDHEN and CDR2 SYDVKM. Trimming left V 7 bases short and J 1 base short, with 22 bases between. CDR3 length equals 17 residues.

The chain is built from TRBV15 and TRBJ2-1; 7 positions agree with TRBD1. The length of the CDR3 is 14 residues. Germline trimming cut 9 bases from V and 0 bases from J; bases unmatched to any gene: 5. Germline-derived CDR1 and CDR2 are LNHNV and YYDKDF (reference sequence). CDR3 loop: CATIQGSSYNEQFF. The CDR3 DNA follows: TGTGCCACTATACAGGGGAGCTCCTACAATGAGCAGTTCTTC.

This clone has a handful of counts. The junction differs from germline at one of its ends, possibly a read error. This chain joins TRBV25-1 and TRBJ1-1, with 7 bases that match TRBD1. The germline V gene encodes CDR1 MGHDK and CDR2 SYGVNS. This CDR3 is built from 12 residues. The CDR3 here is CASSLTGSDAFF. CDR3 bases: TGTGCCAGCAGTTTGACAGGGTCTGACGCTTTCTTT.

A single count supports this clone. CDR3: CATRTDRGLQETQYF. In DNA form, the CDR3 reads TGTGCCACCAGGACGGACAGGGGACTCCAAGAGACCCAGTACTTC. The V call is TRBV15, the J call TRBJ2-5; 9 nucleotides line up with TRBD1. Germline V gives CDR1 LNHNV, CDR2 YYDKDF (reference sequence). CDR3 size: 15 residues. V shed 6 bases and J 1 base; nucleotides not matched to a gene: 6.

With regard to this clone: This same CDR3 is encoded by further DNA sequences in the sample. The chain uses TRBV10-3 and TRBJ1-1; unclear D gene. The V end was cut by 0 bases, the J end by 2 bases, with 4 bases between. The CDR3 loop spans 13 amino acids. Germline V gene data show CDR1 as ENHRY and CDR2 as SYGVKD. The CDR3 DNA reads TGTGCCATCAGTGAGTCAAGTAACACTGAAGCTTTCTTT. As protein: CAISESSNTEAFF.

The CDR3 protein is CASSQQGASLEQYF. CDR3 nucleotides: TGTGCCAGCAGTCAACAGGGGGCGTCTCTCGAGCAGTACTTC. V and J are TRBV7-2 and TRBJ2-7, with 9 bases lining up with TRBD1. This CDR3 is built from 14 residues. Germline V CDR1 and CDR2: SGHTA, FQGNSA. The trim removed 6 bases at V and 6 bases at J, leaving 9 bases unmatched.

The chain carries TRBV9 and TRBJ2-5, with 9 bases aligning to TRBD1. V shed 4 bases and J 0 bases; nucleotides not matched to a gene: 4. Germline V lookup: CDR1 SGDLS, CDR2 YYNGEE. This CDR3 contains 15 residues. The CDR3 nucleotides are TGTGCCAGCAGCCCCGACAGGGGGTACCAAGAGACCCAGTACTTC. Translation: CASSPDRGYQETQYF. Variable domain in full (rest from reference TRBV9 and TRBJ2-5): DSGVTQTPKHLITATGQRVTLRCSPRSGDLSVYWYQQSLDQGLQFLIQYYNGEERAKGNILERFSAQQFPDLHSELNLSSLELGDSALYFCASSPDRGYQETQYFGPGTRLLVL.

The genes are TRBV29-1 and TRBJ2-5; 14 bases line up with TRBD2. Per the germline V gene, CDR1 is SQVTM and CDR2 is ANQGSEA. This CDR3 region has 17 residues. The V gene end was trimmed by 1 base and the J gene end by 4 bases; junction bases not matched to a gene: 8. CDR3 in DNA: TGCAGCGTTGAAGGACTAGCGGGAGGGCCGAGGGTAGAGACCCAGTACTTC. It yields the protein CSVEGLAGGPRVETQYF.

The CDR3 bases are TGTGCCAGCGTGGCAGGGCACACCGGGGAGCTGTTTTTT. Translating gives CASVAGHTGELFF. The chain has TRBV28 and TRBJ2-2, with D possibly being TRBD1 (5 bases). Trimming pared 8 bases from V and 3 bases from J, leaving 10 bases between. This CDR3 comprises 13 residues. Germline assignment: CDR1 MDHEN and CDR2 SYDVKM.

CDR3 residues: CSVRDRVLATEAFF. The CDR3 DNA follows: TGCAGCGTCCGGGACAGGGTATTGGCCACTGAAGCTTTCTTT. V is TRBV29-1 and J is TRBJ1-1, with 9 bases that match TRBD1. The CDR3 has 14 residues. Germline V gene sequence: CDR1 SQVTM, CDR2 ANQGSEA. The trim removed 6 bases at V and 4 bases at J, leaving 9 bases unmatched.

The rearrangement joins TRBV18 to TRBJ1-1; TRBD1 matches 8 bases. This CDR3 is built from 15 residues. The J segment lost 1 base and the V segment lost 4 bases, leaving 5 bases of the junction unmatched. Germline V lookup: CDR1 KGHSH, CDR2 LQKENI. The CDR3 protein is CASSQGQGRNTEAFF. CDR3 nucleotide sequence: TGTGCCAGCTCACAAGGACAGGGCAGGAACACTGAAGCTTTCTTT.

In DNA, the CDR3 is TGTGCCAGCAGTGACTCGAAGAGCGGAAGAGGGGGTACGCAGTATTTT. Encoded protein: CASSDSKSGRGGTQYF. The chain carries TRBV6-4 and TRBJ2-3; a weak D match, TRBD1 (6 bases). The length of the CDR3 is 16 residues. Germline lookup yields CDR1 MRHNA and CDR2 SNTAGT. V was clipped by 0 bases and J by 8 bases, with 18 bases between them.

V usage is TRBV15 and J usage is TRBJ2-1; 8 nucleotides line up with TRBD1. J was trimmed by 6 bases and V by 2 bases; bases with no gene match: 9. Germline CDR1 LNHNV, CDR2 YYDKDF (reference sequence). The CDR3 runs 16 residues. CDR3 protein: CATSRNPVTGVNEQFF. The CDR3 region has the DNA TGTGCCACCAGCAGAAATCCGGTGACAGGGGTCAATGAGCAGTTCTTC.

V and J are TRBV29-1 and TRBJ1-1; 7 bases map to TRBD1. CDR3 size: 14 residues. Germline lookup yields CDR1 SQVTM and CDR2 ANQGSEA. J gave up 1 base and V 4 bases, and 6 bases lay outside the gene matches. In DNA form, the CDR3 reads TGCAGCGTTGGTACAGGGGAATGGAACACTGAAGCTTTCTTT. Its protein is CSVGTGEWNTEAFF.

The chain joins TRBV9 to TRBJ2-7; D unresolved. This CDR3 region has 15 residues. CDR1 is SGDLS and CDR2 is YYNGEE in the germline V gene. The germline V and J ends were trimmed by 1 base and 6 bases, with 17 bases remaining between them. DNA for the CDR3: TGTGCCAGCAGCGTATCCGGATCGGGTGTAAGCGAGCAGTACTTC. As protein: CASSVSGSGVSEQYF.

V gene TRBV10-2 combines with J gene TRBJ2-2; 10 nucleotides align to TRBD2. With V trimmed by 5 bases and J by 5 bases, 11 bases remained unmatched. The CDR3 extends over 17 amino acids. Looked up from germline, CDR1 is WSHSY and CDR2 is SAAADI. The CDR3 sequence is CASSKWSGRARTGELFF. The CDR3 DNA is TGCGCCAGCAGTAAGTGGAGCGGGAGGGCCCGGACCGGGGAGCTGTTTTTT.

This clone was observed a single time. This chain links TRBV5-8 with TRBJ1-5; D may be TRBD1 (6 bases). Germline V gene lookup returns CDR1 SGHTS and CDR2 YDEGEE. Trimming left V 7 bases short and J 5 bases short, with 13 bases between. CDR3 length: 13 amino acids. CDR3 protein: CASLRTVDQPQHF. The CDR3 coding sequence is TGTGCCAGCCTAAGGACAGTTGATCAGCCCCAGCATTTT.